This TCR beta chain was sequenced in a study of glioma-infiltrating T cells after dendritic cell vaccination. In the study overall: Treatment, given 2003 to 2012, was autologous tumor lysate-pulsed dendritic cell vaccination. Study outcomes and limitations: Complete blood and tumor specimen sets were limited to few patients.

To note about this clone: Its antigen is unknown.

The PCR used 60 V beta and 13 J beta primers. Repertoires were generated with immunoSEQ multiplex PCR, while TCRdb's copy carries only in-frame clones and drops some. This sample has roughly 100,000 clones; more than 70% occur once, and the top ten carry about 3.2%. This specimen was blood, taken before dendritic cell vaccination. This clonotype was obtained from a human donor with glioblastoma.

CDR3 bases: TGCGCCAGCAGGGGACTAGCGGACTACAATGAGCAGTTCTTC. It is translated as CASRGLADYNEQFF. This chain uses TRBV10-2 with TRBJ2-1; 11 bases are shared with TRBD2. CDR1 is WSHSY and CDR2 is SAAADI in the germline V gene. There are 14 residues in the CDR3. With 6 bases clipped from V and 3 bases from J, the junction kept 1 base outside the gene matches.